Listed below are T cell receptor beta chains from one sample, sequenced in a study of blood T cell repertoires in COVID-19. Clones were sequenced by immunoSEQ multiplex PCR, and TCRdb holds only the in-frame ones, with some missing. The sample has 490,000 or so clones, 88% seen once; the top ten hold approximately 8.3%. Source material: PBMCs or T cells enriched from blood (not recorded which). The receptors come from an older woman who had recovered from COVID-19. CDR3s include the opening cysteine and the closing phenylalanine or tryptophan. The D gene is left open where the match is weak. A clone size is listed for some rows: how often the clone was seen (once, few, many), or a class if it is expanded.

clone_size j_call v_call d_call cdr3_aa cdr3_nt
- TRBJ2-2 TRBV28 - CASSFMRETGELFF TGTGCCAGCAGTTTCATGAGGGAAACCGGGGAGCTGTTTTTT
once TRBJ2-1 TRBV6-5 TRBD1 CASSRGQQGNEQFF TGTGCCAGCAGTAGGGGACAGCAAGGGAATGAGCAGTTCTTC
- TRBJ2-5 TRBV7-2 TRBD2 CASSLAGTSGGGQETQYF TGTGCCAGCAGCTTAGCTGGGACTAGCGGGGGGGGCCAAGAGACCCAGTACTTC
- TRBJ1-1 TRBV2 TRBD1 CASRVGQAMNTEAFF TGTGCCAGCAGGGTCGGACAGGCAATGAACACTGAAGCTTTCTTT
- TRBJ1-2 TRBV7-9 TRBD1 CASSSRDRGGGYTF TGTGCCAGCAGCTCGAGAGACAGGGGCGGGGGCTACACCTTC
- TRBJ1-2 TRBV7-9 - CASSWMTGQYGYTF TGTGCCAGCAGCTGGATGACAGGACAATATGGCTACACCTTC
- TRBJ2-1 TRBV27 TRBD2 CASSFYSGTTNNEQFF TGTGCCAGCAGTTTCTATTCCGGGACTACCAACAATGAGCAGTTCTTC
once TRBJ2-3 TRBV5-4 TRBD2 CASSITLTSGRTDTQYF TGTGCCAGCAGCATAACGCTAACTAGCGGGAGGACAGATACGCAGTATTTT
- TRBJ1-2 TRBV13 TRBD1 CAGGRATGDYGYTF TGTGCCGGAGGAAGGGCGACAGGGGACTATGGCTACACCTTC
- TRBJ2-6 TRBV19 TRBD1 CASTPGQGSSSGANVLTF TGTGCCAGTACCCCGGGACAGGGAAGCTCATCTGGGGCCAACGTCCTGACTTTC
- TRBJ2-1 TRBV30 TRBD2 CAWSQPVGGGTYNEQFF TGTGCCTGGAGTCAGCCGGTGGGCGGGGGGACCTACAATGAGCAGTTCTTC
- TRBJ2-2 TRBV7-9 - CASSLSRAYTGELFF TGTGCCAGCAGCTTGAGCAGGGCCTACACCGGGGAGCTGTTTTTT
- TRBJ1-4 TRBV2 - CASRWEEKLFF TGTGCCAGCAGATGGGAGGAAAAACTGTTTTTT
- TRBJ2-3 TRBV10-3 TRBD2 CAIGTSGDTQYF TGTGCCATTGGGACTAGCGGTGATACGCAGTATTTT
- TRBJ1-4 TRBV24-1 TRBD1 CATSDTLHRDRVLGEKLFF TGTGCCACCAGTGACACCTTACACCGGGACAGGGTTTTGGGTGAAAAACTGTTTTTT
- TRBJ1-5 TRBV2 - CATRERVNQPQHF TGTGCCACCCGGGAGAGGGTTAATCAGCCCCAGCATTTT
- TRBJ2-4 TRBV6-1 TRBD2 CASSEMGGAAKNIQYF TGTGCCAGCAGTGAAATGGGAGGGGCGGCCAAAAACATTCAGTACTTC
once TRBJ2-1 TRBV7-9 TRBD2 CASTLGQVAGGRIGSYNEQFF TGTGCCAGCACCCTCGGACAAGTAGCGGGGGGGCGGATCGGCTCCTACAATGAGCAGTTCTTC
- TRBJ2-1 TRBV7-2 - CASSLGLGSIEQFF TGTGCCAGCAGCTTAGGTCTAGGTTCCATAGAGCAGTTCTTC
- TRBJ2-5 TRBV10-3 - CAIGAIQETQYF TGTGCCATCGGGGCTATCCAAGAGACCCAGTACTTC
- TRBJ2-3 TRBV4-2 TRBD1 CASSQVGWGQTTDTQYF TGTGCCAGCAGCCAAGTGGGGTGGGGACAGACCACAGATACGCAGTATTTT
- TRBJ2-2 TRBV2 - CASAAGGELFF TGTGCCAGCGCGGCGGGGGGGGAGCTGTTTTTT
- TRBJ1-4 TRBV3-1/TRBV3-2 TRBD1 CASSIQGAGEKLFF TGTGCCAGCAGCATACAGGGGGCTGGGGAAAAACTGTTTTTT
- TRBJ1-6 TRBV6-5 - CASSYEGGSYNSPLHF TGTGCCAGCAGTTACGAAGGGGGTAGCTATAATTCACCCCTCCACTTT
- TRBJ2-3 TRBV19 TRBD2 CASSPFLAGPTDTQYF TGTGCCAGTAGCCCCTTCTTAGCGGGGCCCACAGATACGCAGTATTTT
- TRBJ1-5 TRBV14 - CASSQGTDQPQHF TGTGCCAGCAGCCAAGGGACAGATCAGCCCCAGCATTTT
few TRBJ1-4 TRBV4-1 TRBD1 CASSQAQGGMGNEKLFF TGCGCCAGCAGCCAAGCCCAGGGGGGAATGGGTAATGAAAAACTGTTTTTT
- TRBJ1-1 TRBV7-9 TRBD1 CASSLGGQGEAFF TGTGCCAGCAGCTTAGGGGGACAGGGTGAAGCTTTCTTT
- TRBJ1-5 TRBV2 TRBD1 CASMGQASGNQPQHF TGTGCCAGCATGGGACAGGCGAGCGGCAATCAGCCCCAGCATTTT
- TRBJ1-5 TRBV19 TRBD1 CASIRRTGDSNQPQHF TGTGCCAGTATTCGACGGACAGGCGATAGCAATCAGCCCCAGCATTTT
few TRBJ2-1 TRBV6-5 TRBD1 CASTDRVANNEQFF TGTGCCAGCACGGACAGGGTGGCTAACAATGAGCAGTTCTTC
- TRBJ2-3 TRBV24-1 TRBD1 CATSDRDRGLFDTQYF TGTGCCACCAGTGACCGTGACAGGGGGCTGTTTGATACGCAGTATTTT
- TRBJ1-2 TRBV27 - CASSLSKVGELGYTF TGTGCCAGCAGTTTATCGAAAGTCGGGGAGTTGGGCTACACCTTC
- TRBJ1-5 TRBV3-1/TRBV3-2 - CASSQGGQARPQHF TGTGCCAGCAGCCAAGGGGGCCAGGCGAGGCCCCAGCATTTT
- TRBJ2-7 TRBV6-5 TRBD2 CASSRTSGAYEQYF TGTGCCAGCAGTCGGACTAGCGGGGCCTACGAGCAGTACTTC
- TRBJ2-2 TRBV6-6 TRBD1 CASRTGQGYTGELFF TGTGCCAGCAGGACTGGACAGGGGTACACCGGGGAGCTGTTTTTT